The clone carrying this T cell receptor (beta chain) has just a few counts. The data originate from a study of human T cells and chemical hapten exposure. TCRdb used MiXCR to reprocess the RACE reads, holding one entry per CDR3 protein. The sample lists around 380,000 distinct CDR3 sequences, roughly 4.8% seen once, with 2% to 2.5% in the top ten. Time point specified: patch test 1, 2 weeks after DPC sensitization. As to treatment: therapeutic diphenylcyclopropenone sensitization with weekly scalp DPC. The CDR3 runs 13 residues. Looked up from germline, CDR1 is DFQATT and CDR2 is SNEGSKA (reference sequence). The V segment lost 3 bases and the J segment 12 bases; nucleotides outside the gene matches: 8.

The rearrangement joins TRBV20-1 to TRBJ2-6; TRBD1 aligns across 7 bases. The TCR sequence derives from a woman aged 50 to 60 with alopecia areata. Some clones in this sample may be carry-over from other donors' samples. Sequences were derived from whole blood, sampled in connection with sensitization to the hapten diphenylcyclopropenone (DPC). CDR3 in amino acids: CSASSPGGVVLTF. CDR3 DNA sequence: TGCAGTGCTAGTTCGCCAGGGGGAGTCGTCCTGACTTTC.